Below, one T cell receptor (beta chain) is given with its context. Its target is not known. Individually, TCR cDNA molecules were each labelled with a unique molecular identifier. Using its own MiXCR run on the 5' RACE reads, TCRdb lists one record per CDR3 protein. The profile shows 90,000 to 95,000 distinct CDR3 sequences, 9.5% to 15% of them singletons. The time point: sample taken at primary tumor resection. Whole RNA was taken from tumor, nontumor lung or frozen PBMC; it was then sequenced unsorted. Untreated early-stage non-small cell lung cancer patients, approximately 79 in total, were the donors. The CDR3 loop spans 16 amino acids. V trimming: 4 bases; J trimming: 5 bases; junction bases outside the gene matches: 12. Germline loops: CDR1 MNHEY, CDR2 SVGEGT. This sample is drawn from a study of spatial heterogeneity in lung cancer. Overall study context: The library had UMIs, and each TCR and UMI pair averaged more than ten raw reads. Overall study results and limits: There were more appearances of ubiquitous expanded tumor TCRs in blood at resection than at follow-up.

The specimen was PBMCs, collected at surgery. This sequence originates from a male donor with early-stage non-small cell lung cancer. This chain links TRBV6-2 or TRBV6-3 with TRBJ2-3; 7 bases align to TRBD2. Here the CDR3 reads CASSFDRGLDLDTQYF. The CDR3 DNA reads as TGTGCCAGCAGTTTCGACCGAGGACTAGATCTAGATACGCAGTATTTT.